The rows below give T cell receptor beta chains drawn from one sample of a study of blood T cell repertoires in COVID-19. Here immunoSEQ multiplex PCR was the method, and the copy in TCRdb shows in-frame clones only, minus some. The table lists fewer than 300,000 clones, 80% to 95% of them singletons, with around 1.1% in the top ten. Sequenced: PBMCs or T cells enriched from blood (not recorded which). The receptors stem from a woman in her twenties or thirties who had recovered from COVID-19. The CDR3 runs from the conserved cysteine through the conserved F or W. Each record gives: V gene, D gene, clone size, J gene, CDR3 DNA, CDR3 protein. D genes are given only for firm matches. Rows may omit the clone size; those that give it use once, few, many or a size class.

V: TRBV7-2; D: TRBD2; size: -; J: TRBJ2-3; DNA: TGTGCCAGCAGCTCGGGACTAGCGGGAGAAACAGATACGCAGTATTTT; CDR3: CASSSGLAGETDTQYF
V: TRBV5-6; D: -; size: -; J: TRBJ2-3; DNA: TGTGCCAGCAGCTTCGACTATACGCAGTATTTT; CDR3: CASSFDYTQYF
V: TRBV4-2; D: -; size: -; J: TRBJ1-4; DNA: TGTGCCAGCAGCCAAGTCCTTTGGCGGAGAACTAATGAAAAACTGTTTTTT; CDR3: CASSQVLWRRTNEKLFF
V: TRBV27; D: -; size: -; J: TRBJ1-1; DNA: TGTGCCAGCAGTTTGGGGGACACCAGCCTGTGGACTGAAGCTTTCTTT; CDR3: CASSLGDTSLWTEAFF
V: TRBV11-3; D: TRBD1; size: -; J: TRBJ2-3; DNA: TGTGCCAGCAGCCGGGGACAGGGAACGGGCACAGATACGCAGTATTTT; CDR3: CASSRGQGTGTDTQYF
V: TRBV19; D: -; size: -; J: TRBJ2-7; DNA: TGTGCCAGTAGTAGTAGCAGCTACGAGCAGTACTTC; CDR3: CASSSSSYEQYF
V: TRBV19; D: TRBD2; size: -; J: TRBJ2-6; DNA: TGTGCCAGTAGTATGTCTAGCGGGAGAATTACTGGGGCCAACGTCCTGACTTTC; CDR3: CASSMSSGRITGANVLTF
V: TRBV30; D: -; size: -; J: TRBJ1-5; DNA: TGTGCCTGGAGTGTCGGAGCCTATAGCAATCAGCCCCAGCATTTT; CDR3: CAWSVGAYSNQPQHF
V: TRBV2; D: TRBD1; size: once; J: TRBJ1-5; DNA: TGTGCCAGCAGCGCCGGGACAGGGTACAATCAGCCCCAGCATTTT; CDR3: CASSAGTGYNQPQHF
V: TRBV6-2/TRBV6-3; D: -; size: few; J: TRBJ1-5; DNA: TGTGCCAGCAGTTACAGAGATAGCAATCAGCCCCAGCATTTT; CDR3: CASSYRDSNQPQHF
V: TRBV27; D: -; size: -; J: TRBJ1-2; DNA: TGTGCCAGCAGTAGTTTAAAGGGGGGGAACTATGGCTACACCTTC; CDR3: CASSSLKGGNYGYTF
V: TRBV5-4; D: -; size: -; J: TRBJ1-6; DNA: TGTGCCAGCAGCTCCGACAGGTCCAGCTCCTATAATTCACCCCTCCACTTT; CDR3: CASSSDRSSSYNSPLHF
V: TRBV28; D: TRBD2; size: once; J: TRBJ2-1; DNA: TGTGCCAGCAGTTTTGAACTAGCGGTCAATGAGCAGTTCTTC; CDR3: CASSFELAVNEQFF
V: TRBV5-1; D: -; size: -; J: TRBJ2-3; DNA: TGCGCCAGCTCCCACGGACTACGCACAGATACGCAGTATTTT; CDR3: CASSHGLRTDTQYF
V: TRBV7-2; D: -; size: -; J: TRBJ1-2; DNA: TGTGCCAGCAGCCAGCAGGGGCCACTCCAAGGCTACACCTTC; CDR3: CASSQQGPLQGYTF
V: TRBV19; D: -; size: -; J: TRBJ2-2; DNA: TGTGCCAGTAGTATTGGGGCAGGGTCGAGAACCGGGGAGCTGTTTTTT; CDR3: CASSIGAGSRTGELFF
V: TRBV9; D: -; size: -; J: TRBJ1-2; DNA: TGTGCCAGCAGCGTAGCGATTGTGCCCGGGGGGCAGCGCGACTATGGCTACACCTTC; CDR3: CASSVAIVPGGQRDYGYTF
V: TRBV7-9; D: TRBD1; size: -; J: TRBJ2-7; DNA: TGTGCCAGCAGCGGCAAAGACGGGACAGGGGTCCACGAGCAGTACTTC; CDR3: CASSGKDGTGVHEQYF
V: TRBV7-9; D: -; size: -; J: TRBJ1-4; DNA: TGTGCCAGCAGCTTACCGCGTTATGAAAAACTGTTTTTT; CDR3: CASSLPRYEKLFF
V: TRBV5-6; D: TRBD1; size: -; J: TRBJ1-4; DNA: TGTGCCAGCAGCCCCGGACAGGGAGGCAGAGGACTGTTTTTT; CDR3: CASSPGQGGRGLFF
V: TRBV4-2; D: -; size: -; J: TRBJ2-1; DNA: TGTGCCAGCAGCCAAGGTTCGGACAATGAGCAGTTCTTC; CDR3: CASSQGSDNEQFF
V: TRBV19; D: TRBD2; size: -; J: TRBJ2-7; DNA: TGTGCCAGTAGTATAAGAGGATTAGCGGGGGCGAGCTCCTACGAGCAGTACTTC; CDR3: CASSIRGLAGASSYEQYF
V: TRBV25-1; D: TRBD2; size: -; J: TRBJ2-3; DNA: TGTGCCAGCAGTGTACTAGCGCCTAGCACAGATACGCAGTATTTT; CDR3: CASSVLAPSTDTQYF
V: TRBV7-6; D: -; size: -; J: TRBJ1-5; DNA: TGTGCCAGCAGCTTAGTCGATCAGCCCCAGCATTTT; CDR3: CASSLVDQPQHF
V: TRBV25-1; D: -; size: once; J: TRBJ2-1; DNA: TGTGCCAGCAGTGAATCTAAGTTCAATGAGCAGTTCTTC; CDR3: CASSESKFNEQFF
V: TRBV3-1/TRBV3-2; D: -; size: -; J: TRBJ2-2; DNA: TGTGCCAGCAGCGACAGGGCTAGCGTGCACACCGGGGAGCTGTTTTTT; CDR3: CASSDRASVHTGELFF
V: TRBV4-3; D: TRBD1; size: -; J: TRBJ1-5; DNA: TGCGCCAGCAGCCTACTACGGGACAGGCGGCATAGGAGCAATCAGCCCCAGCATTTT; CDR3: CASSLLRDRRHRSNQPQHF
V: TRBV10-3; D: -; size: -; J: TRBJ2-1; DNA: TGTGCCATCAGTGGTACGACGGGGAGAAATGAGCAGTTCTTC; CDR3: CAISGTTGRNEQFF
V: TRBV4-3; D: -; size: -; J: TRBJ2-1; DNA: TGCGCCAGCAGCCTCCAAGAGAGGGATGAGCAGTTCTTC; CDR3: CASSLQERDEQFF
V: TRBV2; D: TRBD1; size: -; J: TRBJ2-7; DNA: TGTGCCAGCAGAACCGGGACAGGGGGCAACTACGAGCAGTACTTC; CDR3: CASRTGTGGNYEQYF
V: TRBV2; D: TRBD1; size: -; J: TRBJ1-6; DNA: TGTGCCAGTCAAGGGCAGGGGGTGGATAATTCACCCCTCCACTTT; CDR3: CASQGQGVDNSPLHF
V: TRBV11-1; D: TRBD1; size: -; J: TRBJ2-5; DNA: TGTGCCAGCAGCTTAGTCCCCGGGACAGAAGAGACCCAGTACTTC; CDR3: CASSLVPGTEETQYF
V: TRBV28; D: TRBD2; size: -; J: TRBJ2-3; DNA: TGTGCCAGCAGTTCTCCTGTAGCGGGACTAACAGATACGCAGTATTTT; CDR3: CASSSPVAGLTDTQYF
V: TRBV25-1; D: -; size: -; J: TRBJ2-1; DNA: TGTGCCAGCTGCCGTGCGGGTCGTTCCACAAAACAGTTCTTC; CDR3: CASCRAGRSTKQFF
V: TRBV6-5; D: -; size: once; J: TRBJ1-1; DNA: TGTGCCAGCTCCTCTTGGGGCGGGAACACTGAAGCTTTCTTT; CDR3: CASSSWGGNTEAFF
V: TRBV30; D: -; size: -; J: TRBJ2-3; DNA: TGTGCCTGGAGTAAGGGGAATCGAGGCACAGATACGCAGTATTTT; CDR3: CAWSKGNRGTDTQYF